This record looks at one T cell receptor beta chain sequence and its context. TCRdb's table, derived via immunoSEQ multiplex PCR, lists solely in-frame clones and lacks some. The repertoire holds around 25,000 clones, 78% seen once, with over 1.1% in the top ten. The CDR3 is made up of 14 amino acids. J lost 7 bases, V lost 3 bases, and 9 bases had no gene match. Germline V gene lookup returns CDR1 SQVTM and CDR2 ANQGSEA. The sample originates from a study of OX40 agonist ivuxolimab in advanced cancers. The chain is built from TRBV29-1 and TRBJ2-3, with TRBD1 matching 8 bases. Source: CD4+ or CD8+ T cells sorted from blood, taken in a trial of the OX40 agonist ivuxolimab. This clonotype originated in an adult with an advanced solid tumor such as melanoma, head and neck, liver or kidney cancer. CDR3 coding DNA: TGCAGCGTTGATGGGGCAGGGGGCATGAATACGCAGTATTTT. Amino acid sequence: CSVDGAGGMNTQYF.